This T cell receptor beta chain came from a study of blood T cell repertoires in COVID-19 (dated by TCRdb to about 2020). In the study overall: Samples covering the acute and convalescent phases of COVID-19 were provided by collaborators in the United States, Italy and Spain. The material from the prospective study consisted of cDNA or gDNA derived from T cells, B-cell-depleted T cells, or PBMCs. The samples were drawn from two sources: the first 160 participants of the ongoing ImmuneRACE study, and 950 to 1,500 subjects contributed by 6 global collaborators. Where HLA class I and class II types were available, the types were taken from metadata supplied by the sample provider, not from assay-based typing. The repertoires were released in a freely available public database intended as a resource for research on the immune response to SARS-CoV-2. Subjects who had been exposed to COVID-19, were actively infected with it, or had recovered from it provided the deeply sampled blood TCRbeta repertoires that made up the dataset. Sample metadata almost always included a de-identified subject ID, COVID-19 status, age in years and sex. Study-wide conclusions, independent of this receptor: How much clinical and demographic metadata was included differed by source and by participant, and the metadata was provided uncurated.

TCRbeta CDR3 regions were amplified from genomic DNA using the immunoSEQ Assay, a bias-controlled multiplex PCR. The authors' analysis ran thus. The number of nucleated cells in each sample was estimated by amplification of reference gene primers within the assay. To quantify the absolute abundance of each unique TCRbeta CDR3 rearrangement, sequence reads were collapsed and filtered. For each sample, productive Simpson clonality was calculated as the square root of Simpson's diversity index across productive rearrangements. TCRdb limited this immuneACCESS table to in-frame rearrangements with V and J called. A share of clones is missing; checked studies link under half to unresolved V genes, and the rest is unexplained. The DNA was the basis for D and trimming; V, J and clone size are from that table. Within this sample are about 190,000 clones, with approximately 91% of them counted one time only. About 7% of the sample is in the top ten clones.

Per the germline V gene (reference sequence), SGHNT is the CDR1 and YYREEE is the CDR2. After removal of 0 bases from V and 6 bases from J, the junction retains 8 bases not matched to a gene. The CDR3 starts with the cysteine, ends with the phenylalanine, and has 18 residues. The read is trimmed to its CDR3 DNA, 54 bases read in frame from base 1. A remark on this clone: Its binding antigen is unknown. Base-call qualities are not available, and no considerably larger clone is one nucleotide away.

Collaborating institutions collected whole blood in K2EDTA tubes following their own protocols. Collaborator samples were shipped for TCRbeta analysis as frozen whole blood, isolated PBMCs, or DNA extracted from either sample type. The clonotype originates from a man between 35 and 55 years old with acute or convalescent COVID-19. What was sequenced was peripheral blood. The chain is encoded by TRBV5-4 joined to TRBJ2-1; the junction holds 14 bases that match TRBD2. The base sequence is TGTGCCAGCAGCTTGGGCGGACTAGCGGGGGGCATTTCCAATGAGCAGTTCTTC. This is translated as CASSLGGLAGGISNEQFF.